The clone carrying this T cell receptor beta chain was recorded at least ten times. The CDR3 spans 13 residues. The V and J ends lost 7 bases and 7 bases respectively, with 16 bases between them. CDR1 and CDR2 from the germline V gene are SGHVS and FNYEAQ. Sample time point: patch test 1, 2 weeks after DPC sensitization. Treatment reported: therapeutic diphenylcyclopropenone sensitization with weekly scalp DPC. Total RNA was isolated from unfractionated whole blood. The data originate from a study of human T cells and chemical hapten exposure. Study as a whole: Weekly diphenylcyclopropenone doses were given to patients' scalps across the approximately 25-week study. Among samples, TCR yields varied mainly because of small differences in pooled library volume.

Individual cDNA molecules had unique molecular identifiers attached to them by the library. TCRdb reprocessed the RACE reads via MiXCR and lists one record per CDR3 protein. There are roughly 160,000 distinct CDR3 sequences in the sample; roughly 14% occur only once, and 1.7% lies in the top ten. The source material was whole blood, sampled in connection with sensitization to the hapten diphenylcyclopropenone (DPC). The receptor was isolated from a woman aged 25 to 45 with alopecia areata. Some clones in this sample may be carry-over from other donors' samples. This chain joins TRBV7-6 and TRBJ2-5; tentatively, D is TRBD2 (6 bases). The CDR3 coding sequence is TGTGCCAGCAATCAGGGCGGGGAAGGGACCCAGTACTTC. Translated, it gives CASNQGGEGTQYF.